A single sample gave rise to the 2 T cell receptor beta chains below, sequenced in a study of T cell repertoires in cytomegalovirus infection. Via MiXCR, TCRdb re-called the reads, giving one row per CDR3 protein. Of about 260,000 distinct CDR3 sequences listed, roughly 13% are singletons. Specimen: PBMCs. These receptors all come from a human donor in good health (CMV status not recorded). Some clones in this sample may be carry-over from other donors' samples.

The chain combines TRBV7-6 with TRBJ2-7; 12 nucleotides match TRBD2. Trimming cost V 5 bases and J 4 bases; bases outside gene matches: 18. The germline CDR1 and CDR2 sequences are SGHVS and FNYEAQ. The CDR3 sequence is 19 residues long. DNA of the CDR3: TGTGCCAGCAGCCCAGCACAGACTAGCGGGGGATCGTTCGGGTACGAGCAGTACTTC. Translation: CASSPAQTSGGSFGYEQYF.

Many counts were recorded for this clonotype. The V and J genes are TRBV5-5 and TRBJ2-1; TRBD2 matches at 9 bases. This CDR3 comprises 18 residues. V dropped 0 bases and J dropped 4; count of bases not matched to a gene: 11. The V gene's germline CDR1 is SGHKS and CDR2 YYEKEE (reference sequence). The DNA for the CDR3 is TGTGCCAGCAGCTTGGTTCGATCTGAACTAGCGGGTTACAATGAGCAGTTCTTC. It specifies CASSLVRSELAGYNEQFF.